This record concerns one T cell receptor (beta chain) sequence. Its antigen is not known. This entry is derived from a study of glioma-infiltrating T cells. Study outcomes and limitations: Gliomas, especially low-grade, showed above-expected tissue-blood divergence; non-neoplastic patients showed below.

The iRepertoire nested amplicon-rescue multiplex PCR amplified TCR alpha and beta CDR3s from RNA. TCRdb processed the multiplex PCR reads anew with MiXCR; each CDR3 protein has one entry. The data hold under 150,000 distinct CDR3 sequences, with 39% observed a single time. CDR1 and CDR2 (germline): WSHSY, SAAADI. This CDR3 is built from 12 residues. The V end lost 3 bases, the J end lost 7 bases, and 4 bases lay between the germline ends. Material: glioma tissue, nonneoplastic brain tissue, or PBMCs (not recorded which). The V call is TRBV10-2, the J call TRBJ1-6; D unclear. This TCR was recovered from a human donor with low-grade glioma or glioblastoma, undergoing nonglioma brain surgery, or in good health (not recorded which). The CDR3 DNA reads TGCGCCAGCAGTGACCCGAATTCACCCCTCCACTTT. It translates to CASSDPNSPLHF.